Shown below are 27 T cell receptor beta chains from a single sample sequenced in a study of T cell changes during pregnancy in multiple sclerosis. Assay: immunoSEQ multiplex PCR; the TCRdb copy retains only in-frame clones and omits some. The table lists more than 60,000 clones, approximately 91% of them singletons, with 1.4% to 1.5% in the top ten. Sample: peripheral blood, taken in the second trimester of pregnancy. The receptors originated from a female donor with multiple sclerosis, enrolled in a pregnancy study.

This sequence joins TRBV5-4 and TRBJ2-1; TRBD2 matches 8 bases. CDR1 is SGHNT, CDR2 YYREEE, per germline (reference sequence). The CDR3 is 16 residues long. V was pared by 2 bases and J by 7 bases, with 11 bases of the junction left unmatched. This chain's CDR3 is CASSFGGAGVSNEQFF. The CDR3 bases are TGTGCCAGCAGCTTTGGGGGAGCGGGAGTTTCAAATGAGCAGTTCTTC.

V gene TRBV12-5 combines with J gene TRBJ2-1, with 10 bases aligning to TRBD2. The CDR3 extends over 15 amino acids. CDR1 LGHNT and CDR2 FRNRAP come from the germline V gene. The V segment lost 3 bases and the J segment 4 bases; nucleotides outside the gene matches: 3. In DNA, the CDR3 is TGTGCTAGTGGTTTTATAGCGGGGGGTTACAATGAGCAGTTCTTC. This sequence encodes CASGFIAGGYNEQFF.

The V call is TRBV7-2, the J call TRBJ2-4; the D gene is possibly TRBD2 (6 bases). With 2 bases removed from V and 6 bases from J, the gap between germline ends came to 14 bases. The CDR3 spans 15 residues. The germline V gene has CDR1 SGHTA and CDR2 FQGNSA. The CDR3 is CASSLTAGLGNIQYF. CDR3 DNA: TGTGCCAGCAGCTTAACTGCGGGATTGGGAAACATTCAGTACTTC.

This clone was detected only once. The chain couples TRBV2 to TRBJ1-5; maybe TRBD1 (6 bases). The V end was cut by 3 bases, the J end by 9 bases, with 12 bases between. This CDR3 spans 13 amino acids. The V gene's germline CDR1 is SNHLY and CDR2 FYNNEI. The CDR3 loop reads CASSDGGQRPQHF. The CDR3 DNA sequence: TGTGCCAGCAGTGACGGTGGACAGAGGCCCCAGCATTTT. The full variable domain, in which reference TRBV2 and TRBJ1-5 provide the parts outside the CDR3, is EPEVTQTPSHQVTQMGQEVILRCVPISNHLYFYWYRQILGQKVEFLVSFYNNEISEKSEIFDDQFSVERPDGSNFTLKIRSTKLEDSAMYFCASSDGGQRPQHFGDGTRLSIL.

This chain connects TRBV19 to TRBJ1-1; D possibly corresponds to TRBD1 (6 bases). This CDR3 has 16 residues. V gave up 6 bases and J gave up 1 base, with 18 bases separating them. The V gene's germline CDR1 is LNHDA and CDR2 SQIVND (reference sequence). The CDR3 loop is CASRYEQGAKNTEAFF. The CDR3 nucleotides read TGTGCCAGTAGATATGAACAGGGCGCTAAGAACACTGAAGCTTTCTTT.

V is TRBV5-6 and J is TRBJ1-2; 8 bases align to TRBD1. V shed 5 bases and J 0 bases; nucleotides not matched to a gene: 9. Germline loops: CDR1 SGHDT, CDR2 YYEEEE. The CDR3 spans 16 residues. The CDR3 protein is CASRSPPGQANYGYTF. For the CDR3, the DNA is TGTGCCAGCAGGTCGCCCCCGGGACAGGCTAACTATGGCTACACCTTC.

The chain's CDR3 is CASISWTAYTDTQYF. CDR3 bases: TGTGCCAGCATTTCGTGGACAGCCTACACAGATACGCAGTATTTT. The chain links TRBV6-5 to TRBJ2-3; D might be TRBD1 (6 bases). Trimming cost V 7 bases and J 2 bases, with 16 bases left between them. This CDR3 spans 15 amino acids. Germline CDR1 MNHEY, CDR2 SVGAGI.

The J gene is TRBJ2-5, the V gene TRBV9; tentatively, D is TRBD1 (6 bases). The CDR3 is 16 amino acids. From germline, CDR1 is SGDLS and CDR2 YYNGEE. The ends were cut back, 0 bases at V and 0 bases at J, with 12 bases in the middle. CDR3: CASSVAEGTHQETQYF. The CDR3 coding sequence is TGTGCCAGCAGCGTAGCGGAAGGGACACACCAAGAGACCCAGTACTTC.

This rearrangement joins TRBV7-6 to TRBJ1-5, with D maybe TRBD1 (6 bases). Germline V gene sequence: CDR1 SGHVS, CDR2 FNYEAQ. The CDR3 spans 15 residues. V gave up 5 bases and J gave up 4 bases, with 15 bases separating them. CDR3 sequence (DNA): TGTGCCAGCAGCCAAGGGGGGGCTCCTAATCAGCCCCAGCATTTT. Translation: CASSQGGAPNQPQHF.

The V and J genes are TRBV9 and TRBJ2-1, with D possibly matching TRBD2 (6 bases). Trimming removed 4 bases from V and 7 bases from J, with 18 bases in between. Germline CDR1 and CDR2: SGDLS and YYNGEE. The CDR3 is made up of 15 amino acids. The CDR3 reads CASSLSVAGPNEQFF. Written as DNA, the CDR3 is TGTGCCAGCAGCCTTAGTGTGGCGGGGCCGAATGAGCAGTTCTTC.

This clone came up once. The V call is TRBV6-5, the J call TRBJ1-1; possible D gene TRBD1, 6 bases. Trimming shortened V by 0 bases and J by 10 bases, and 15 bases separated the two germline ends. The CDR3 consists of 14 residues. CDR1 is MNHEY, CDR2 SVGAGI, per germline. CDR3 sequence reads: CASSYSYRDHAAFF. CDR3 coding DNA: TGTGCCAGCAGTTACTCATACAGGGATCATGCAGCTTTCTTT.

This rearrangement joins TRBV5-4 to TRBJ2-2, with 13 bases aligning to TRBD2. This CDR3 is 17 amino acids long. Germline lookup yields CDR1 SGHNT and CDR2 YYREEE (reference sequence). Trimming cost V 2 bases and J 7 bases; bases outside gene matches: 8. CDR3 DNA: TGTGCCAGCAGCTTCTTCACTAGCGGGGGGGATATCGGGGAGCTGTTTTTT. Translated, it gives CASSFFTSGGDIGELFF.

A single count supports this clone. The chain employs TRBV19 and TRBJ1-5; 9 bases line up with TRBD1. There are 15 residues in the CDR3. With V trimmed by 5 bases and J by 4 bases, 6 bases remained unmatched. Germline-derived CDR1 and CDR2 are LNHDA and SQIVND (reference sequence). The CDR3 sequence: CASSGSGTGNQPQHF. The DNA of the CDR3 is TGTGCCAGTAGTGGTTCCGGGACAGGGAATCAGCCCCAGCATTTT.

V is TRBV5-6 and J is TRBJ2-5; D is unclear. The germline V and J ends were trimmed by 0 bases and 4 bases, with 4 bases remaining between them. Germline CDR1 and CDR2: SGHDT and YYEEEE. This CDR3 has 12 amino acids. In nucleotides, the CDR3 is TGTGCCAGCAGCTTGGCCTTAGAGACCCAGTACTTC. Its translation: CASSLALETQYF.

J is TRBJ1-1 and V is TRBV7-8; possible D gene TRBD1, 6 bases. CDR3 length equals 17 residues. Germline CDR1 reads SGHVS; CDR2 reads FQNEAQ. Deletions cut 5 bases from V and 1 base from J, with 20 bases between. CDR3 sequence: CASSRRVLTGRNTEAFF. CDR3 in DNA: TGTGCCAGCAGCCGAAGAGTTCTCACAGGGAGGAACACTGAAGCTTTCTTT.

The chain employs TRBV19 and TRBJ2-3; possibly TRBD2 for D (5 bases). The CDR3 sequence is 11 residues long. Germline values: CDR1 LNHDA, CDR2 SQIVND (reference sequence). V dropped 6 bases and J dropped 9 bases, with 10 bases sitting between them. As DNA, the CDR3 is TGTGCCAGTAGATCCGGGGTGACGCAGTATTTT. Protein: CASRSGVTQYF.

The rearrangement joins TRBV6-5 to TRBJ1-4; 8 bases match TRBD1. CDR1 MNHEY and CDR2 SVGAGI come from the germline V gene. The J segment lost 7 bases and the V segment lost 4 bases, leaving 5 bases of the junction unmatched. The length of the CDR3 is 14 residues. CDR3 sequence (DNA): TGTGCCAGCAGTTCCGGACAGGGAAGTGAAAAACTGTTTTTT. Protein: CASSSGQGSEKLFF.

This clone was seen only once. As DNA, the CDR3 is TGTGCCAGCAGCACCGGGGGGACGGGAAACACCATATATTTT. It yields the protein CASSTGGTGNTIYF. The chain recombines TRBV5-4 with TRBJ1-3; possible D gene TRBD1, 5 bases. Germline lookup yields CDR1 SGHNT and CDR2 YYREEE (reference sequence). V was shortened by 4 bases and J by 4 bases, with 12 bases between the two germline ends. The CDR3 has 14 amino acids.

V is TRBV4-3 and J is TRBJ2-7; a weak D match, TRBD1 (5 bases). The CDR3 loop spans 14 amino acids. CDR1 and CDR2 (germline): LGHNA, YSLEER. V lost 0 bases, J lost 3 bases, and 9 bases lay in between. The CDR3, as DNA: TGCGCCAGCAGCCAAGACATACAGGTCTACGAGCAGTACTTC. Translated: CASSQDIQVYEQYF.

J is TRBJ1-1 and V is TRBV5-4; D call uncertain. Germline V lookup: CDR1 SGHNT, CDR2 YYREEE (reference sequence). V was trimmed by 3 bases and J by 4 bases, leaving 22 bases between them. The CDR3 spans 17 residues. DNA for the CDR3: TGTGCCAGCAGCTCTGACGAGGCTTCAGGAGGGAGCACTGAAGCTTTCTTT. Its translation: CASSSDEASGGSTEAFF.

The J gene is TRBJ2-3, the V gene TRBV21-1; the table calls TRBD1, which could not be checked here. TRBV21-1 is designated a pseudogene. The CDR3 loop spans 14 amino acids. The CDR3 region is CASSNQGFTDTQYF. The CDR3 DNA is TGTGCCAGCAGCAATCAGGGTTTCACAGATACGCAGTATTTT.

The V and J genes are TRBV30 and TRBJ2-1; 9 positions match TRBD2. V trimming: 2 bases; J trimming: 3 bases; junction bases outside the gene matches: 5. Per germline, CDR1 GTSNPN and CDR2 SVGIG (reference sequence). The CDR3 spans 15 residues. DNA of the CDR3: TGTGCCTGGAGTCCAGCGGGAGGCTTCTACAATGAGCAGTTCTTC. This codes for CAWSPAGGFYNEQFF.

This clone showed up just once. The CDR3 nucleotides read TGTGCCAGCAGTGGTCTAGCGGGCCGTGGGGAGCAGTACTTC. It codes for CASSGLAGRGEQYF. The chain employs TRBV2 and TRBJ2-7, with TRBD2 matching over 8 bases. This CDR3 spans 14 amino acids. Germline trimming cut 4 bases from V and 7 bases from J; bases unmatched to any gene: 9. Germline V lookup: CDR1 SNHLY, CDR2 FYNNEI.

This clone was observed a single time. The V gene is TRBV6-1, the J gene TRBJ2-3; no clear D. With 6 bases removed from V and 1 base from J, the gap between germline ends came to 11 bases. The CDR3 is 14 amino acids. Germline CDR1 reads MNHNS; CDR2 reads SASEGT. CDR3 amino acids: CASRQLIGTDTQYF. CDR3 nucleotide sequence: TGTGCCAGCAGGCAACTTATCGGCACAGATACGCAGTATTTT.

This clone has a single count. The chain joins TRBV2 to TRBJ2-2; D not certain. Trimming left V 1 base short and J 2 bases short, with 14 bases between. This CDR3 has 17 amino acids. CDR1 SNHLY and CDR2 FYNNEI come from the germline V gene. The CDR3 region is CASSEVEVFGNTGELFF. In DNA, the CDR3 is TGTGCCAGCAGTGAAGTTGAGGTCTTTGGAAACACCGGGGAGCTGTTTTTT.

V usage is TRBV11-2 and J usage is TRBJ1-6; the match to TRBD1 covers 8 bases. V shed 4 bases, J shed 11 bases, and the junction held 10 bases outside the gene matches. CDR1 and CDR2 from the germline V gene are SGHAT and FQNNGV. This CDR3 is 15 amino acids long. CDR3 sequence reads: CASSSLTGVSAPLHF. The CDR3 bases are TGTGCCAGCAGCTCACTGACAGGGGTTAGCGCACCCCTCCACTTT. Full variable domain (remainder filled in from reference TRBV11-2 and TRBJ1-6): EAGVAQSPRYKIIEKRQSVAFWCNPISGHATLYWYQQILGQGPKLLIQFQNNGVVDDSQLPKDRFSAERLKGVDSTLKIQPAKLEDSAVYLCASSSLTGVSAPLHFGNGTRLTVT.

The rearrangement uses TRBV12-5 and TRBJ2-5, with D tentatively TRBD1 (5 bases). CDR1 and CDR2 (germline): LGHNT, FRNRAP. V was shortened by 2 bases and J by 2 bases, with 9 bases between the two germline ends. The CDR3 spans 14 residues. As DNA, the CDR3 is TGTGCTAGTGGTTTGATTACAGGACAAGAGACCCAGTACTTC. This translates into CASGLITGQETQYF.